These 19 T cell receptor beta chains came from one sample sequenced in a study of response to subunit inactivated influenza vaccine (dated by TCRdb to 2016 to 2019). Library method: RT-PCR. The sample was run on an Illumina HiSeq 2500. The public reads were run again by TCRdb, first through fastp at Q25 and then through MiXCR, and only productive beta chains were kept. Entries are consolidated by CDR3 protein sequence, retaining the most common genes and DNA. The sample profile shows roughly 780,000 distinct CDR3 sequences; about a fifth of them were found once. Around 9.9% of the sample belongs to the ten largest clones. The sequences come from PBMCs from blood, collected around 5 days after vaccination. These receptors all stem from a man in his fifties or sixties who received an inactivated influenza vaccine. Donor details come from another sample of the same person, matched by shared clones.

The CDR3 bases are TGTGCCAGCAGCTCCACCGGGACTCCGGACCTCTCCTACAATGAGCAGTTCTTC. Its protein is CASSSTGTPDLSYNEQFF. The rearrangement links TRBV11-1 to TRBJ2-1; a weak D match, TRBD2 (6 bases). The CDR3 runs to 18 residues. With 4 bases removed from V and 0 bases from J, the gap between germline ends came to 19 bases. Germline CDR1 reads SGHAT; CDR2 reads FQDESV (reference sequence).

On this clonotype: One junction end does not reproduce the germline sequence, and a read error may be involved. This chain links TRBV18 with TRBJ2-5; 9 positions agree with TRBD1. This CDR3 is built from 16 residues. CDR1 KGHSH and CDR2 LQKENI come from the germline V gene. The CDR3 here is CASSPTGGASQGTQYF. The CDR3 region has the DNA TGTGCCAGCTCACCTACAGGGGGCGCTTCACAAGGGACCCAGTACTTC. The complete variable domain, with remaining parts taken from reference TRBV18 and TRBJ2-5, reads NAGVMQNPRHLVRRRGQEARLRCSPMKGHSHVYWYRQLPEEGLKFMVYLQKENIIDESGMPKERFSAEFPKEGPSILRIQQVVRGDSAAYFCASSPTGGASQGTQYFGPGTRLLVL.

The chain joins TRBV7-2 to TRBJ2-7; a possible D gene is TRBD1 (5 bases). CDR1 is SGHTA and CDR2 is FQGNSA in the germline V gene. The CDR3 covers 13 residues. With 5 bases removed from V and 5 bases from J, the gap between germline ends came to 13 bases. CDR3 DNA: TGTGCCAGCAGCCGTGGACAAGTCCACGAGCAGTACTTC. This gives the protein CASSRGQVHEQYF.

The table lists this clonotype with a few counts. This chain joins TRBV4-1 and TRBJ2-7, with no clear D. Deletions cut 5 bases from V and 4 bases from J, with 12 bases between. Per germline, CDR1 MGHRA and CDR2 YSYEKL. The CDR3 totals 13 residues. The CDR3 here is CASSSRFPYEQYF. As DNA, the CDR3 is TGCGCCAGCAGCTCACGATTCCCTTACGAGCAGTACTTC.

The chain has TRBV29-1 and TRBJ1-3; no definite D call. The CDR3 runs 13 residues. Germline V gene sequence: CDR1 SQVTM, CDR2 ANQGSEA. Trimming stripped 4 bases from V and 3 bases from J, with 10 bases between. DNA for the CDR3: TGCAGCGTTGTACGGGCAGGTGGAAACACCATATATTTT. Protein: CSVVRAGGNTIYF.

This clonotype was counted a few times. The chain employs TRBV5-6 and TRBJ1-2; 8 positions agree with TRBD1. Germline loops: CDR1 SGHDT, CDR2 YYEEEE. The length of the CDR3 is 14 residues. J gave up 5 bases and V 4 bases, and 7 bases lay outside the gene matches. The CDR3 DNA reads TGTGCCAGCAGCCCAGGGGGCGCGGTTTATGGCTACACCTTC. This encodes CASSPGGAVYGYTF.

J is TRBJ1-1 and V is TRBV18; TRBD1 agrees at 8 bases. This CDR3 has 16 residues. V was pared by 8 bases and J by 2 bases, with 13 bases of the junction left unmatched. CDR1 is KGHSH and CDR2 is LQKENI in the germline V gene. In DNA, the CDR3 is TGTGCCAGCCACGACCGGGACAGGACCGTTAACACTGAAGCTTTCTTT. It yields the protein CASHDRDRTVNTEAFF.

A few counts support this clonotype. This chain connects TRBV24-1 to TRBJ1-5; 7 bases are a match to TRBD1. Germline CDR1 and CDR2: KGHDR and SFDVKD. This CDR3 spans 17 amino acids. Trimming cost V 6 bases and J 1 base; bases outside gene matches: 11. CDR3 nucleotides: TGTGCCACCAGTCCGAAACAGGGGTTCGCCAGCAATCAGCCCCAGCATTTT. The encoded protein is CATSPKQGFASNQPQHF.

In regard to this clonotype: An end of the junction does not agree with germline; a read error may underlie this. The chain carries TRBV6-2 or TRBV6-3 and TRBJ2-2; the D gene is possibly TRBD2 (6 bases). This CDR3 has 16 residues. The germline V gene has CDR1 MNHEY and CDR2 SVGEGT. CDR3 protein: CTSSPDPWRDTGELFF. The CDR3 nucleotides are TGTACCAGCAGCCCCGACCCCTGGAGGGACACCGGGGAGCTGTTTTTT.

This clonotype was found a few times. The V gene is TRBV6-4, the J gene TRBJ2-5, with unresolved D. The CDR3 extends over 15 amino acids. The V gene lost 4 bases and the J gene lost 5 bases, with 17 bases spanning the gap. The V gene's germline CDR1 is MRHNA and CDR2 SNTAGT. The CDR3 region has the DNA TGTGCCAGCAGTGCTCCACCGCTAGTAGGCGAGACCCAGTACTTC. Protein product: CASSAPPLVGETQYF.

V usage is TRBV7-2 and J usage is TRBJ2-1; D might be TRBD1 (5 bases). Germline V CDR1 and CDR2: SGHTA, FQGNSA. Trimming stripped 10 bases from V and 0 bases from J, with 13 bases between. The CDR3 is 14 residues long. The CDR3 loop reads CANEQESSYNEQFF. CDR3 bases: TGTGCCAACGAACAGGAGAGCTCCTACAATGAGCAGTTCTTC.

This clonotype was seen only a few times. V usage is TRBV12-3 or TRBV12-4 and J usage is TRBJ2-1; weak D call: TRBD2 (5 bases). The CDR3 has 13 residues. The V end was cut by 1 base, the J end by 11 bases, with 12 bases between. The CDR3 DNA reads as TGTGCCAGCAGTTTAGAGCGGTACTCTCAGCAGTTCTTC. It encodes CASSLERYSQQFF.

The chain joins TRBV7-9 to TRBJ1-2, with 7 bases matching TRBD1. This CDR3 region has 15 residues. V shed 4 bases and J 8 bases; nucleotides not matched to a gene: 13. Germline assignment: CDR1 SEHNR and CDR2 FQNEAQ (reference sequence). CDR3 bases: TGTGCCAGCAGCTCCCGAGGACAGGTCCTGGCCGGCTACACCTTC. Protein sequence: CASSSRGQVLAGYTF.

The chain employs TRBV11-1 and TRBJ1-1; D may be TRBD1 (6 bases). Germline V gene sequence: CDR1 SGHAT, CDR2 FQDESV (reference sequence). Trimming removed 5 bases at V and 3 bases at J, with 13 bases between. CDR3 length equals 14 residues. The CDR3 reads CASSRRDTHTEAFF. In nucleotides, the CDR3 is TGTGCCAGCAGCCGCAGGGACACACACACTGAAGCTTTCTTT.

This chain joins TRBV25-1 and TRBJ2-3, with D perhaps TRBD1 (6 bases). This CDR3 has 17 amino acids. Germline V gene data show CDR1 as MGHDK and CDR2 as SYGVNS. V lost 2 bases, J lost 4 bases, and 19 bases lay in between. The CDR3 here is CASSEMGKGGWADTQYF. CDR3 DNA: TGTGCCAGCAGTGAAATGGGAAAAGGGGGTTGGGCAGATACGCAGTATTTT. Complete variable domain (other parts from reference TRBV25-1 and TRBJ2-3): EADIYQTPRYLVIGTGKKITLECSQTMGHDKMYWYQQDPGMELHLIHYSYGVNSTEKGDLSSESTVSRIRTEHFPLTLESARPSHTSQYLCASSEMGKGGWADTQYFGPGTRLTVL.

This clonotype was recorded a few times. This rearrangement joins TRBV6-1 to TRBJ2-7, with TRBD1 matching 8 bases. The V and J ends lost 6 bases and 0 bases, in that order; junction bases with no gene match: 4. The CDR3 loop spans 14 amino acids. Germline V gives CDR1 MNHNS, CDR2 SASEGT. For the CDR3, the DNA is TGTGCCAGCAGAACAGGGGGAAGCTCCTACGAGCAGTACTTC. Translated, it gives CASRTGGSSYEQYF.

The chain has TRBV6-1 and TRBJ1-1; TRBD1 is a possible D gene (5 bases). Trimming cost V 6 bases and J 10 bases, with 24 bases left between them. Germline CDR1 is MNHNS and CDR2 is SASEGT. The CDR3 totals 15 residues. The CDR3 region is CASSSVVVRPGAAFF. CDR3 in DNA: TGTGCCAGCAGCTCAGTCGTGGTGCGGCCCGGGGCAGCTTTCTTT.

In its sample, this clonotype was seen a few times. V is TRBV29-1 and J is TRBJ2-7, with D perhaps matching TRBD1 or TRBD2 (5 bases each). CDR1 is SQVTM, CDR2 ANQGSEA, per germline. V was clipped by 8 bases and J by 3 bases, with 14 bases between them. The CDR3 has 12 amino acids. The CDR3, as DNA: TGCAGCACCCGGGACGGAGTCTACGAGCAGTACTTC. Translating gives CSTRDGVYEQYF.

This sequence joins TRBV7-2 and TRBJ2-7, with TRBD1 matching over 7 bases. The CDR3 runs to 13 residues. With 3 bases clipped from V and 4 bases from J, the junction kept 3 bases outside the gene matches. Germline CDR1 reads SGHTA; CDR2 reads FQGNSA. CDR3 bases: TGTGCCAGCAGCTTGGGACAGAAGTACGAGCAGTACTTC. It encodes CASSLGQKYEQYF.